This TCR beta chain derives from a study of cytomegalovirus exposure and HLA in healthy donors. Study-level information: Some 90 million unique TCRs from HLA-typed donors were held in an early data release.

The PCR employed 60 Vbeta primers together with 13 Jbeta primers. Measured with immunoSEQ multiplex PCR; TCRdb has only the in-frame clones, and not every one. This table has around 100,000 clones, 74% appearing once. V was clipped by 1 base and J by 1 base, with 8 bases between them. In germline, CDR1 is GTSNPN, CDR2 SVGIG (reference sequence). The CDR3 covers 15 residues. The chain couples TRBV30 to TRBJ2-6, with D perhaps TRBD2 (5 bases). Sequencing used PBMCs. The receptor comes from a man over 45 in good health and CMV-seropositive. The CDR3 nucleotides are TGTGCCTGGAGTGGAGGGCCTTCTGGGGCCAACGTCCTGACTTTC. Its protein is CAWSGGPSGANVLTF.